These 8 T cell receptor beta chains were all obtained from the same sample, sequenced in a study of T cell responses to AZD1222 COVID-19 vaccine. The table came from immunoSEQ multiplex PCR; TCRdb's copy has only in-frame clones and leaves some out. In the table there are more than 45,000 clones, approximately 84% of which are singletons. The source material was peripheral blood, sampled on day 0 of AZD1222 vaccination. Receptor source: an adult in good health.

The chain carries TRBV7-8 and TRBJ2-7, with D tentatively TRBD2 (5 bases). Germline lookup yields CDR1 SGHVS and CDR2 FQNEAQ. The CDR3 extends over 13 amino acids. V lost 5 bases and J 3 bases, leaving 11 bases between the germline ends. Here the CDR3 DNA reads TGTGCCAGCAGCAAAACCCGGGACTACGAGCAGTACTTC. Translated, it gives CASSKTRDYEQYF.

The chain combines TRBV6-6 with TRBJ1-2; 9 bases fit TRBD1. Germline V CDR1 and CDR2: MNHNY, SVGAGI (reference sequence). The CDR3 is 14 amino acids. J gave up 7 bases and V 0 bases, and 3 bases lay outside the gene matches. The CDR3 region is CASSYSWGQGGYTF. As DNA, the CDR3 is TGTGCCAGCAGTTACTCGTGGGGACAGGGTGGCTACACCTTC.

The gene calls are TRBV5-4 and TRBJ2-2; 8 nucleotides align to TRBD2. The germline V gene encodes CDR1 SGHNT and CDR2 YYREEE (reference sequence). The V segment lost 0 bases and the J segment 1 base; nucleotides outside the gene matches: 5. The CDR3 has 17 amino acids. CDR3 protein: CASSLAPSGWNTGELFF. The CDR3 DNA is TGTGCCAGCAGCTTGGCTCCTAGCGGGTGGAACACCGGGGAGCTGTTTTTT.

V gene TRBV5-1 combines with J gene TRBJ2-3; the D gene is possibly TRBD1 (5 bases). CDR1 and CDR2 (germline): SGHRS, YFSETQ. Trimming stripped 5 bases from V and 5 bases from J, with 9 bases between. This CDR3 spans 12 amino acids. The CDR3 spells CASRTGLDTQYF. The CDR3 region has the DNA TGCGCCAGCAGAACAGGCTTAGATACGCAGTATTTT.

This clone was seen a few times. In DNA form, the CDR3 reads TGTGCCAGCAGCAGGCAGGGTCAGGCCTCCGAGCAGTACTTC. It translates to CASSRQGQASEQYF. The chain links TRBV7-2 to TRBJ2-7, with a tentative D call TRBD1 (5 bases). The V gene lost 5 bases and the J gene lost 6 bases, with 17 bases spanning the gap. The CDR3 is made up of 14 amino acids. Germline V lookup: CDR1 SGHTA, CDR2 FQGNSA.

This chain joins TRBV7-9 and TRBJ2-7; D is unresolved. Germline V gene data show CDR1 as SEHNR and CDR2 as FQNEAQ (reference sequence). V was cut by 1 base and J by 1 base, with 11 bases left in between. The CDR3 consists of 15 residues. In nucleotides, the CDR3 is TGTGCCAGCAGCTTAGTTGCGACACTATCCTACGAGCAGTACTTC. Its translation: CASSLVATLSYEQYF.

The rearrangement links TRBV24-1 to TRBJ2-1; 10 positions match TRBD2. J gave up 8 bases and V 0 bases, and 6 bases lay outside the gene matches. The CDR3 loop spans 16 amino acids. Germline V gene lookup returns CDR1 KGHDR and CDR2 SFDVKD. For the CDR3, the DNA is TGTGCCACCAGTGATTTGAGCGGGAGGGCCGCCCATGAGCAGTTCTTC. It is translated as CATSDLSGRAAHEQFF.

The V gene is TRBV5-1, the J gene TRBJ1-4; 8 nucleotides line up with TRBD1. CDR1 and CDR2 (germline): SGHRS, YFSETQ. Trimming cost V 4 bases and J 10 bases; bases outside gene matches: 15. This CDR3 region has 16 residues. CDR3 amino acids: CASSRDAQGARGKLFF. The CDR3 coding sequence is TGCGCCAGCAGCCGGGACGCTCAGGGGGCGAGGGGAAAACTGTTTTTT.